Presented here are 10 T cell receptor beta chains from one specimen sequenced in a study of cytomegalovirus exposure and HLA in healthy donors. The PCR made use of 60 Vbeta and 13 Jbeta primers. The table came from immunoSEQ multiplex PCR; TCRdb's copy has only in-frame clones and leaves some out. The sample table includes 150,000 or so clones. The source material was PBMCs. These receptors all come from a woman in her thirties or forties in good health and CMV-seropositive.

The chain recombines TRBV27 with TRBJ2-1; 8 nucleotides line up with TRBD1. CDR3 length equals 17 residues. Germline V gives CDR1 MNHEY, CDR2 SMNVEV (reference sequence). The V and J ends lost 5 bases and 4 bases, in that order; junction bases with no gene match: 13. The CDR3 DNA reads TGTGCCAGCAGTCCCCGACAGGGGATACCCAAATACAATGAGCAGTTCTTC. Translation: CASSPRQGIPKYNEQFF.

The V gene is TRBV6-1, the J gene TRBJ2-5, with 12 bases identical to TRBD2. The DNA matches TRBJ2-7 better at its end, which makes the J call doubtful. The CDR3 length is 15 residues. The germline gives CDR1 MNHNS, CDR2 SASEGT. DNA for the CDR3: TGTGCCAGCCACCGGACTAGCGGGAAGGTGCGCGAGCAGTACTTC. Translation gives CASHRTSGKVREQYF.

The V and J genes are TRBV19 and TRBJ2-7; no definite D call. The germline gives CDR1 LNHDA, CDR2 SQIVND (reference sequence). This CDR3 is 15 amino acids long. V lost 2 bases and J lost 6, with 17 bases in between. The CDR3 spells CASSISSRIPLEQYF. The CDR3 DNA reads as TGTGCCAGTAGTATATCGTCGAGGATCCCCCTCGAGCAGTACTTC.

A remark on this clone: Additional DNA sequences in this sample encode the identical CDR3. This chain uses TRBV27 with TRBJ2-7; 8 bases match TRBD2. The CDR3 sequence is 20 residues long. V lost 3 bases, J lost 2 bases, and 21 bases stayed unmatched. Germline V gene data show CDR1 as MNHEY and CDR2 as SMNVEV (reference sequence). CDR3 region: CASSFSKPLALADVAYEQYF. The DNA for the CDR3 is TGTGCCAGCAGTTTTTCAAAACCCCTCGCACTAGCGGACGTTGCCTACGAGCAGTACTTC.

CDR3 sequence (DNA): TGCGCCAGCAGCGGGGACACTCTTGGGCAGTTCTTC. Its translation: CASSGDTLGQFF. The V gene is TRBV5-1, the J gene TRBJ2-1, with D possibly being TRBD1 (6 bases). In germline, CDR1 is SGHRS, CDR2 YFSETQ. V was clipped by 4 bases and J by 12 bases, with 14 bases between them. The CDR3 is 12 amino acids.

This chain uses TRBV7-2 with TRBJ2-5, with D tentatively TRBD2 (6 bases). V lost 5 bases to trimming and J lost 2 bases, with 12 bases between them. Looked up from germline, CDR1 is SGHTA and CDR2 is FQGNSA. This CDR3 is 14 amino acids long. The CDR3 loop reads CASSIISGQETQYF. As DNA, the CDR3 is TGTGCCAGCAGCATTATTAGCGGACAAGAGACCCAGTACTTC.

The chain links TRBV2 to TRBJ2-2; TRBD1 matches 10 bases. The CDR3 contains 14 residues. CDR1 SNHLY and CDR2 FYNNEI come from the germline V gene. V gave up 6 bases and J gave up 8 bases; unmatched junction bases: 6. The CDR3 sequence is CASSVGQGRGELFF. In DNA, the CDR3 is TGTGCCAGCAGCGTGGGACAGGGGCGGGGGGAGCTGTTTTTT.

The V and J genes are TRBV11-2 and TRBJ2-2; D remains unclear. Per germline, CDR1 SGHAT and CDR2 FQNNGV. Deletions cut 0 bases from V and 6 bases from J, with 5 bases between. This CDR3 has 13 amino acids. The CDR3 DNA follows: TGTGCCAGCAGCTTAGATAGCCCCGGGGAGCTGTTTTTT. As protein: CASSLDSPGELFF.

This chain connects TRBV10-3 to TRBJ2-1, with 9 positions matching TRBD2. V shed 4 bases and J 3 bases; nucleotides not matched to a gene: 1. Germline CDR1 reads ENHRY; CDR2 reads SYGVKD. The length of the CDR3 is 14 residues. CDR3 DNA: TGTGCCATCAGTGGACTAGCGGTCTACAATGAGCAGTTCTTC. Translating it yields CAISGLAVYNEQFF.

The V gene is TRBV2, the J gene TRBJ1-1; 7 bases fit TRBD1. Trimming took 6 bases from V and 0 from J; bases not matched to a gene: 10. This CDR3 is 16 amino acids long. Per the germline V gene, CDR1 is SNHLY and CDR2 is FYNNEI. CDR3 coding DNA: TGTGCCAGCAGAACCAGACGACAGGGACTGAACACTGAAGCTTTCTTT. The encoded protein is CASRTRRQGLNTEAFF.